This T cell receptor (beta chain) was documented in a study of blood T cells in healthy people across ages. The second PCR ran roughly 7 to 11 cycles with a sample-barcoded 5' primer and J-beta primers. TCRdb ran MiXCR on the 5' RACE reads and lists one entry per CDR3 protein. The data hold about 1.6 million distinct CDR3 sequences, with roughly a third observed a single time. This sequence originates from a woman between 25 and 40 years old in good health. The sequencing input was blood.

The DNA for the CDR3 is TGTGCCAGCAGTTATATGAACACCGGGGAGCTGTTTTTT. Its translation: CASSYMNTGELFF. The rearrangement links TRBV6-6 to TRBJ2-2, with unresolved D. The V gene lost 3 bases and the J gene lost 1 base, with 3 bases spanning the gap. Looked up from germline, CDR1 is MNHNY and CDR2 is SVGAGI (reference sequence). The CDR3 spans 13 residues.